This T cell receptor beta chain was found in a study of CD8+CD57+ T cells in acquired aplastic anemia. Whole-study context: For CD4+ cells, healthy donors had an average of roughly 9.8 million reads.

This clonotype has more than one count but fewer than ten. The antigen is undetermined. Profiling that covered TCR beta VDJ and CDR3 relied on genomic DNA as its template. Via MiXCR, TCRdb re-called the reads, giving one row per CDR3 protein. The table includes about 160,000 distinct CDR3 sequences, 35% to 55% detected once. Whole-study results and caveats: Patients versus controls showed no significant CD8+ Simpson's diversity difference. Patients shared twenty-nine CD8+ CDR3 sequences with controls.

This sequence originates from a human donor in good health. The sequencing input was sorted CD4+, CD8+, or CD8+CD57+ T cells (not recorded which) from PBMCs.

As DNA, the CDR3 is TGTGCCAGCAGCTTCAAAACAACTAATGAAAAACTGTTTTTT. Residues: CASSFKTTNEKLFF. The chain has TRBV5-6 and TRBJ1-4; D gene uncertain. This CDR3 has 14 amino acids. CDR1 is SGHDT, CDR2 YYEEEE, per germline. V lost 2 bases to trimming and J lost 0 bases, with 5 bases between them.